Below, one TCR beta chain is given with its context. Trimming left V 0 bases short and J 4 bases short, with 6 bases between. Germline-derived CDR1 and CDR2 are SGHTA and FQGTGA. This CDR3 spans 13 amino acids. The entry originates in a study of blood T cell repertoires in COVID-19. Sequencing was performed with immunoSEQ multiplex PCR; in TCRdb, only in-frame clones are kept and a portion is missing. The table has hundreds of thousands of clones, around 81% seen once. The chain is built from TRBV7-3 and TRBJ1-1; D not certain. The TCR comes from a man between 25 and 39 years old with acute COVID-19. Specimen: PBMCs or T cells enriched from blood (not recorded which). The CDR3 spells CASSLTEGTEAFF. CDR3 bases: TGTGCCAGCAGCTTAACCGAGGGCACTGAAGCTTTCTTT.